Listed below are T cell receptor beta chains from one sample, sequenced in a study of technical replicates of blood from several donors. Clones were read by immunoSEQ multiplex PCR, and TCRdb kept only the in-frame ones, dropping some. The sample records about 83,000 clones, under 95% being singletons. The source material was T cells isolated from PBMCs. The receptors stem from a human donor in good health. CDR3s include the opening cysteine and the closing phenylalanine or tryptophan. The order of the fields is V gene, J gene, D gene, clone size, CDR3 protein, CDR3 DNA. The D gene is left open where the match is weak. Clone size, where shown, is once, few, many, or a class for clones that have expanded.

v_call: TRBV1; j_call: TRBJ2-5; d_call: .; clone_size: .; cdr3_aa: CTSSQTNLSRGNEETQYF; cdr3_nt: TGCACCAGCAGCCAAACCAACTTGAGTCGGGGGAACGAAGAGACCCAGTACTTC
v_call: TRBV29-1; j_call: TRBJ1-1; d_call: TRBD1; clone_size: once; cdr3_aa: CSVSAWDRANTEAFF; cdr3_nt: TGCAGCGTAAGCGCCTGGGACAGGGCAAACACTGAAGCTTTCTTT
v_call: TRBV9; j_call: TRBJ1-2; d_call: TRBD1; clone_size: .; cdr3_aa: CASSAHRDRGRFFYGYTF; cdr3_nt: TGTGCCAGCAGCGCCCACCGGGACAGGGGGCGTTTTTTCTATGGCTACACCTTC
v_call: TRBV9; j_call: TRBJ2-1; d_call: .; clone_size: .; cdr3_aa: CASSVYGGPYNEQFF; cdr3_nt: TGTGCCAGCAGCGTATACGGGGGTCCTTACAATGAGCAGTTCTTC
v_call: TRBV19; j_call: TRBJ1-2; d_call: .; clone_size: once; cdr3_aa: CASSILGANYGYTF; cdr3_nt: TGTGCCAGTAGTATTCTTGGAGCTAACTATGGCTACACCTTC
v_call: TRBV13; j_call: TRBJ1-3; d_call: .; clone_size: once; cdr3_aa: CASSLGGLIGFGNTIYF; cdr3_nt: TGTGCCAGCAGCTTAGGAGGTTTAATCGGGTTCGGAAACACCATATATTTT
v_call: TRBV7-9; j_call: TRBJ2-7; d_call: .; clone_size: .; cdr3_aa: CASSQGGQPYEQYF; cdr3_nt: TGTGCCAGCAGCCAGGGGGGTCAACCCTACGAGCAGTACTTC
v_call: TRBV4-1; j_call: TRBJ2-3; d_call: TRBD2; clone_size: .; cdr3_aa: CASSLRLAGGPTDTQYF; cdr3_nt: TGCGCCAGCAGCCTTAGACTAGCGGGAGGCCCCACAGATACGCAGTATTTT
v_call: TRBV9; j_call: TRBJ2-2; d_call: .; clone_size: .; cdr3_aa: CASSLDPLRGTGELFF; cdr3_nt: TGTGCCAGCAGCCTCGACCCGCTCCGGGGCACCGGGGAGCTGTTTTTT
v_call: TRBV28; j_call: TRBJ2-1; d_call: .; clone_size: .; cdr3_aa: CASNPDRPSSEQFF; cdr3_nt: TGTGCCAGCAACCCGGACAGACCCTCTTCGGAGCAGTTCTTC
v_call: TRBV28; j_call: TRBJ2-7; d_call: .; clone_size: .; cdr3_aa: CASTLGGAGSNEQYF; cdr3_nt: TGTGCCAGCACCCTTGGGGGGGCAGGGAGTAACGAGCAGTACTTC
v_call: TRBV4-2; j_call: TRBJ2-5; d_call: .; clone_size: .; cdr3_aa: CASSQAPTRLGETQYF; cdr3_nt: TGTGCCAGCAGCCAAGCCCCGACTAGACTTGGTGAGACCCAGTACTTC
v_call: TRBV18; j_call: TRBJ2-1; d_call: TRBD1; clone_size: .; cdr3_aa: CASSQGQGASEQFF; cdr3_nt: TGTGCCAGCTCACAGGGACAGGGGGCAAGTGAGCAGTTCTTC
v_call: TRBV7-9; j_call: TRBJ1-2; d_call: .; clone_size: .; cdr3_aa: CASSPQGDRGYGYTF; cdr3_nt: TGTGCCAGCAGCCCTCAAGGGGATCGTGGCTATGGCTACACCTTC
v_call: TRBV5-1; j_call: TRBJ1-3; d_call: .; clone_size: .; cdr3_aa: CASSPRGQGNTIYF; cdr3_nt: TGCGCCAGCAGCCCAAGAGGGCAGGGAAACACCATATATTTT
v_call: TRBV5-8; j_call: TRBJ2-5; d_call: TRBD1; clone_size: .; cdr3_aa: CASRDRAGETQYF; cdr3_nt: TGTGCCAGCAGGGACAGGGCTGGGGAGACCCAGTACTTC
v_call: TRBV7-2; j_call: TRBJ1-3; d_call: .; clone_size: .; cdr3_aa: CASSLVTGLINGNTIYF; cdr3_nt: TGTGCCAGCAGCTTAGTAACAGGGTTAATTAATGGAAACACCATATATTTT
v_call: TRBV30; j_call: TRBJ2-1; d_call: .; clone_size: .; cdr3_aa: CAWEKSAGLNEQFF; cdr3_nt: TGTGCCTGGGAGAAGTCTGCAGGCCTCAATGAGCAGTTCTTC
v_call: TRBV5-1; j_call: TRBJ1-5; d_call: .; clone_size: .; cdr3_aa: CASSPVSGQGNQPQHF; cdr3_nt: TGCGCCAGCAGCCCGGTGTCGGGGCAGGGGAATCAGCCCCAGCATTTT
v_call: TRBV9; j_call: TRBJ2-1; d_call: TRBD2; clone_size: .; cdr3_aa: CASSVESGIYNEQFF; cdr3_nt: TGTGCCAGCAGCGTAGAGAGCGGGATCTACAATGAGCAGTTCTTC
v_call: TRBV27; j_call: TRBJ2-7; d_call: .; clone_size: .; cdr3_aa: CASSYSSSYEQYF; cdr3_nt: TGTGCCAGCAGTTACTCAAGCTCCTACGAGCAGTACTTC
v_call: TRBV6-5; j_call: TRBJ1-5; d_call: .; clone_size: .; cdr3_aa: CASSYSRTGNYQPQHF; cdr3_nt: TGTGCCAGCAGTTACTCGAGGACGGGGAATTATCAGCCCCAGCATTTT
v_call: TRBV9; j_call: TRBJ1-2; d_call: .; clone_size: .; cdr3_aa: CASSTLAGRGGYTF; cdr3_nt: TGTGCCAGCAGCACCTTGGCGGGGAGGGGTGGCTACACCTTC
v_call: TRBV5-1; j_call: TRBJ2-5; d_call: .; clone_size: .; cdr3_aa: CASSQDTPQETQYF; cdr3_nt: TGCGCCAGCAGCCAGGACACTCCACAAGAGACCCAGTACTTC
v_call: TRBV10-3; j_call: TRBJ2-2; d_call: .; clone_size: .; cdr3_aa: CAISINSASNTGELFF; cdr3_nt: TGTGCCATCAGTATCAATAGCGCTTCGAACACCGGGGAGCTGTTTTTT
v_call: TRBV7-9; j_call: TRBJ2-7; d_call: TRBD2; clone_size: .; cdr3_aa: CASSPGASGREEQYF; cdr3_nt: TGTGCCAGCAGCCCCGGGGCTAGCGGGAGAGAGGAGCAGTACTTC
v_call: TRBV13; j_call: TRBJ2-7; d_call: TRBD1; clone_size: .; cdr3_aa: CASSLGQGAYEQYF; cdr3_nt: TGTGCCAGCAGCTTAGGACAGGGGGCCTACGAGCAGTACTTC
v_call: TRBV5-5; j_call: TRBJ2-7; d_call: .; clone_size: .; cdr3_aa: CASSSPQGYEQYF; cdr3_nt: TGTGCCAGCAGCTCCCCACAGGGTTACGAGCAGTACTTC
v_call: TRBV2; j_call: TRBJ2-5; d_call: TRBD2; clone_size: .; cdr3_aa: CASKTSGGREETQYF; cdr3_nt: TGTGCCAGCAAGACCAGCGGGGGGCGGGAGGAGACCCAGTACTTC
v_call: TRBV7-6; j_call: TRBJ2-7; d_call: TRBD2; clone_size: few; cdr3_aa: CASSSHSGLGYEQYF; cdr3_nt: TGTGCCAGCAGCTCACATTCGGGACTAGGCTACGAGCAGTACTTC
v_call: TRBV6-5; j_call: TRBJ2-1; d_call: TRBD2; clone_size: .; cdr3_aa: CASSRTSGGHNEQFF; cdr3_nt: TGTGCCAGCAGCCGGACTAGCGGGGGACACAATGAGCAGTTCTTC
v_call: TRBV10-3; j_call: TRBJ2-3; d_call: .; clone_size: .; cdr3_aa: CAISRQATTNTQYF; cdr3_nt: TGTGCCATCAGCAGACAGGCCACAACTAATACGCAGTATTTT
v_call: TRBV5-1; j_call: TRBJ2-1; d_call: TRBD2; clone_size: .; cdr3_aa: CASSLVGGSYNNEQFF; cdr3_nt: TGCGCCAGCAGCTTGGTCGGCGGGAGCTATAACAATGAGCAGTTCTTC
v_call: TRBV6-6; j_call: TRBJ2-3; d_call: TRBD2; clone_size: .; cdr3_aa: CASSHAGGSLTDTQYF; cdr3_nt: TGTGCCAGCAGTCACGCCGGCGGGAGCTTGACAGATACGCAGTATTTT
v_call: TRBV6-6; j_call: TRBJ2-3; d_call: .; clone_size: .; cdr3_aa: CASSSDRLTTDTQYF; cdr3_nt: TGTGCCAGCAGTTCCGACAGGCTGACCACAGATACGCAGTATTTT
v_call: TRBV21-1; j_call: TRBJ1-4; d_call: .; clone_size: .; cdr3_aa: CASITGVYWSEKLFF; cdr3_nt: TGTGCCAGCATCACAGGGGTGTATTGGAGTGAAAAACTGTTTTTT
v_call: TRBV11-1; j_call: TRBJ1-1; d_call: TRBD1; clone_size: .; cdr3_aa: CASSFRTGGAGTEAFF; cdr3_nt: TGTGCCAGCAGCTTCCGGACAGGGGGCGCCGGCACTGAAGCTTTCTTT
v_call: TRBV19; j_call: TRBJ1-1; d_call: .; clone_size: .; cdr3_aa: CASSIDHQGWAEAFF; cdr3_nt: TGTGCCAGTAGTATTGACCATCAGGGCTGGGCTGAAGCTTTCTTT
v_call: TRBV7-9; j_call: TRBJ2-1; d_call: TRBD2; clone_size: .; cdr3_aa: CASSLGLAGAIGEQFF; cdr3_nt: TGTGCCAGCAGCTTGGGACTAGCGGGAGCGATCGGTGAGCAGTTCTTC
v_call: TRBV4-1; j_call: TRBJ2-7; d_call: .; clone_size: .; cdr3_aa: CASSQVGYEQYF; cdr3_nt: TGCGCCAGCAGCCAAGTCGGGTACGAGCAGTACTTC
v_call: TRBV28; j_call: TRBJ2-7; d_call: TRBD1; clone_size: .; cdr3_aa: CASSGTVILRSSYEQYF; cdr3_nt: TGTGCCAGCAGTGGGACAGTGATCTTAAGGAGCTCCTACGAGCAGTACTTC
v_call: TRBV10-1; j_call: TRBJ2-1; d_call: .; clone_size: .; cdr3_aa: CASSESEVFHEQFF; cdr3_nt: TGCGCCAGCAGTGAGTCGGAGGTATTTCATGAGCAGTTCTTC
v_call: TRBV10-2; j_call: TRBJ1-1; d_call: .; clone_size: .; cdr3_aa: CASRLGGTEAFF; cdr3_nt: TGCGCCAGCAGACTCGGGGGCACTGAAGCTTTCTTT
v_call: TRBV18; j_call: TRBJ2-5; d_call: TRBD1; clone_size: .; cdr3_aa: CASSPRARDSGIKETQYF; cdr3_nt: TGTGCCAGCTCACCACGAGCACGGGACAGTGGAATTAAAGAGACCCAGTACTTC
v_call: TRBV9; j_call: TRBJ2-3; d_call: TRBD2; clone_size: .; cdr3_aa: CASSPQKGRDTDTQYF; cdr3_nt: TGTGCCAGCAGCCCCCAGAAGGGGAGGGATACAGATACGCAGTATTTT
v_call: TRBV15; j_call: TRBJ2-3; d_call: .; clone_size: once; cdr3_aa: CATSSDKTSTDTQYF; cdr3_nt: TGTGCCACCAGCAGCGACAAAACTAGCACAGATACGCAGTATTTT
v_call: TRBV7-9; j_call: TRBJ2-7; d_call: TRBD1; clone_size: .; cdr3_aa: CASSPDRGSSPYEQYF; cdr3_nt: TGTGCCAGCAGCCCTGACAGGGGAAGTTCCCCCTACGAGCAGTACTTC
v_call: TRBV18; j_call: TRBJ2-7; d_call: TRBD1; clone_size: .; cdr3_aa: CASSPVRSGQGTYEQYF; cdr3_nt: TGTGCCAGCTCACCAGTTAGGTCTGGACAGGGGACGTACGAGCAGTACTTC
v_call: TRBV29-1; j_call: TRBJ1-3; d_call: .; clone_size: .; cdr3_aa: CRFTPGTDHSGNTIYF; cdr3_nt: TGCAGGTTTACCCCCGGGACTGATCATTCTGGAAACACCATATATTTT
v_call: TRBV6-4; j_call: TRBJ2-1; d_call: TRBD2; clone_size: few; cdr3_aa: CASSELAGVGNEQFF; cdr3_nt: TGTGCCAGCAGCGAACTAGCGGGGGTAGGGAATGAGCAGTTCTTC
v_call: TRBV7-6; j_call: TRBJ2-3; d_call: TRBD2; clone_size: .; cdr3_aa: CASRALAGGTDTQYF; cdr3_nt: TGTGCCAGCAGGGCACTAGCGGGGGGCACAGATACGCAGTATTTT
v_call: TRBV28; j_call: TRBJ2-2; d_call: .; clone_size: .; cdr3_aa: CASSSRVTGELFF; cdr3_nt: TGTGCCAGCAGTTCCCGGGTAACCGGGGAGCTGTTTTTT
v_call: TRBV5-5; j_call: TRBJ1-2; d_call: TRBD1; clone_size: .; cdr3_aa: CASSFKTGLSLHYGYTF; cdr3_nt: TGTGCCAGCAGCTTTAAGACAGGGTTGTCCCTCCACTATGGCTACACCTTC
v_call: TRBV23-1; j_call: TRBJ1-1; d_call: .; clone_size: .; cdr3_aa: CASSQSCSQGNTEAFF; cdr3_nt: TGCGCCAGCAGTCAATCGTGTTCACAGGGAAACACTGAAGCTTTCTTT
v_call: TRBV5-1; j_call: TRBJ2-5; d_call: TRBD2; clone_size: .; cdr3_aa: CASSMSGLAGGETQYF; cdr3_nt: TGCGCCAGCAGCATGAGCGGACTAGCGGGCGGGGAGACCCAGTACTTC
v_call: TRBV5-1; j_call: TRBJ1-4; d_call: .; clone_size: .; cdr3_aa: CASSLDPPGTNEKLFF; cdr3_nt: TGCGCCAGCAGCTTGGACCCCCCAGGGACTAATGAAAAACTGTTTTTT
v_call: TRBV7-8; j_call: TRBJ1-1; d_call: .; clone_size: once; cdr3_aa: CASSHSWEGDTEAFF; cdr3_nt: TGTGCCAGCAGCCATTCGTGGGAGGGGGACACTGAAGCTTTCTTT
v_call: TRBV18; j_call: TRBJ2-2; d_call: .; clone_size: .; cdr3_aa: CASSPTREGLQGPPNTGELFF; cdr3_nt: TGTGCCAGCTCCCCGACAAGAGAGGGACTTCAAGGACCCCCTAACACCGGGGAGCTGTTTTTT
v_call: TRBV27; j_call: TRBJ2-1; d_call: .; clone_size: .; cdr3_aa: CASSLYVHRPNLSSYNEQFF; cdr3_nt: TGTGCCAGCAGTTTATACGTTCACAGACCAAACTTGAGCTCCTACAATGAGCAGTTCTTC